This entry is about one T cell receptor beta chain. The antigen is not known. The sample comes from a study of post-analysis software for immune sequencing data. Study-wide background: Patients with relapsing-remitting, secondary progressive and progressive-relapsing multiple sclerosis courses were all represented. Study outcomes and limitations: Among multiple sclerosis patients, normalized Chao1 diversity was significantly below that of controls. With TRBV5-6, TRBV5-1 and TRBV20-1 included, 4 to 6 TRBV segments were more frequent in patients than in controls.

Every TCR beta cDNA library bore unique molecular identifiers. T cells, about 0.9 to 11 million of them, yielded some 510,000 cDNA molecules. TCRdb reanalysed the PCR reads using MiXCR and keeps one entry per CDR3 protein. Of roughly 700,000 distinct CDR3 sequences listed, 25% to 30% are singletons. V trimming: 0 bases; J trimming: 1 base; junction bases outside the gene matches: 8. CDR3 size: 17 residues. Germline V lookup: CDR1 DFQATT, CDR2 SNEGSKA (reference sequence). Sequenced: blood. The rearrangement uses TRBV20-1 and TRBJ2-1; 8 bases map to TRBD2. The TCR originated in a girl aged 10-17 years with multiple sclerosis. The CDR3 DNA sequence: TGCAGTGCTAGAGATCTTCCCGGGAGGGGGTCCTACAATGAGCAGTTCTTC. Its translation: CSARDLPGRGSYNEQFF.